One TCR beta chain is described in this entry. What it binds is unknown. The CDR3 is made up of 15 amino acids. The germline V gene has CDR1 KGHDR and CDR2 SFDVKD. V lost 4 bases and J lost 6, with 15 bases in between. This sample was included in a study of blood T cells in healthy people across ages. Findings and caveats of the study: Long-lived donors exceeded aged donors in naive CD4+ cells and diversity. The study lacked donor CMV status, which possibly confounded expanded clonotype changes. Estimated diversity across one million T cells was deemed an underestimate.

Combining a sample-barcoded 5' primer with a J-beta primer mix, a second PCR ran for roughly 7 to 11 cycles. TCRdb recomputed calls from the 5' RACE reads with MiXCR, one row per CDR3 protein. Of about a million distinct CDR3 sequences detected, 40% to 60% appear once; the ten largest clones hold roughly 12%. The sequence came from a man aged 25-45 years in good health. This rearrangement joins TRBV24-1 to TRBJ2-1; D may be TRBD1 (6 bases). The specimen was blood. The CDR3 protein is CATSDPGQPTNEQFF. CDR3 bases: TGTGCCACCAGTGACCCCGGACAGCCTACCAATGAGCAGTTCTTC.